This entry describes one T cell receptor (beta chain). Germline values: CDR1 LNHDA, CDR2 SQIVND (reference sequence). V dropped 3 bases and J dropped 7 bases, with 9 bases sitting between them. CDR3 length equals 13 residues. The patients chosen for sequencing had shown expansion of CD8+CD57+ cells (detected by flow cytometry). The data stem from a study of CD8+CD57+ T cells in acquired aplastic anemia. TCR beta VDJ and CDR3 were profiled, and genomic DNA was the template. TCRdb reprocessed the reads with MiXCR, giving one entry per CDR3 protein. This table holds 180,000 or so distinct CDR3 sequences, less than 65% found once.

The source is a human donor with aplastic anemia. The rearrangement joins TRBV19 to TRBJ1-4, with unresolved D. Source material: sorted CD4+, CD8+, or CD8+CD57+ T cells (not recorded which) from PBMCs. As DNA, the CDR3 is TGTGCCAGTAGTATGGACCCTAGTGAAAAACTGTTTTTT. Its protein is CASSMDPSEKLFF. Supplemented by reference TRBV19 and TRBJ1-4, the full variable domain reads DGGITQSPKYLFRKEGQNVTLSCEQNLNHDAMYWYRQDPGQGLRLIYYSQIVNDFQKGDIAEGYSVSREKKESFPLTVTSAQKNPTAFYLCASSMDPSEKLFFGSGTQLSVL.